The rows below give T cell receptor beta chains drawn from one sample of a study of T cell repertoires in cytomegalovirus infection. TCRdb re-called the reads with MiXCR, one entry per CDR3 protein. The table lists about 310,000 distinct CDR3 sequences, roughly 25% of them singletons. For these TCRs, the target antigens are not known. This material consisted of cultured PBMCs, taken from culture after CMV antigen stimulation. The receptors were sampled from a human donor in good health (CMV status not recorded). Some clones in this sample may be carry-over from other donors' samples. Each CDR3 is given with its conserved first and last residue. Each record gives: clone size, J gene, V gene, D gene, CDR3 protein, CDR3 DNA. A D gene is named only where the DNA matches it firmly. Clone size, where shown, is once, few, many, or a class for clones that have expanded.

>-|TRBJ1-3|TRBV20-1|-
CSATFSGNTIYF
TGCAGTGCTACGTTTTCTGGAAACACCATATATTTT
>once|TRBJ2-7|TRBV27|TRBD2
CASSLGLAGGGPYEQYF
TGTGCCAGCAGTTTGGGACTAGCGGGAGGGGGTCCCTACGAGCAGTACTTC
>-|TRBJ2-1|TRBV12-3/TRBV12-4|TRBD2
CASLWASGRDEQFF
TGTGCCAGCCTGTGGGCTAGCGGGAGGGATGAGCAGTTCTTC
>-|TRBJ1-2|TRBV7-9|-
CASSLTGLNYGYTF
TGTGCCAGCAGCCTAACAGGGTTGAACTATGGCTACACCTTC
>few|TRBJ2-5|TRBV6-1|TRBD2
CASSTWTSGTQETQYF
TGTGCCAGCAGTACATGGACTAGCGGGACCCAAGAGACCCAGTACTTC
>many|TRBJ2-1|TRBV7-2|-
CASSLAPYNEQFF
TGTGCCAGCAGCTTAGCCCCCTACAATGAGCAGTTCTTC
>few|TRBJ2-1|TRBV3-1|-
CASSQDLLGEQFF
TGTGCCAGCAGCCAAGATCTTTTAGGTGAGCAGTTCTTC
>many|TRBJ2-1|TRBV7-8|-
CASSLISHNEQFF
TGTGCCAGCAGCTTAATAAGCCACAATGAGCAGTTCTTC
>-|TRBJ2-3|TRBV9|-
CASSLSSGQTSEAYF
TGTGCCAGCAGCCTCTCCTCGGGGCAAACCTCAGAGGCGTATTTT
>few|TRBJ2-3|TRBV7-2|-
CASSPGPALFSQYF
TGTGCCAGCAGCCCAGGGCCTGCCCTTTTTTCGCAGTATTTT
>-|TRBJ1-1|TRBV4-1|-
CASSRIEGAEAFF
TGCGCCAGCAGTCGAATTGAAGGGGCCGAAGCTTTCTTT
>many|TRBJ2-1|TRBV7-2|-
CASSYGRKRNEQFF
TGTGCCAGCAGCTATGGACGGAAGAGGAATGAGCAGTTCTTC
>-|TRBJ1-3|TRBV28|-
CASSRHRVSGNTIYF
TGTGCCAGCAGTCGACATAGAGTCTCTGGAAACACCATATATTTT
>few|TRBJ2-5|TRBV7-3|-
CASPQAGAGETQYF
TGTGCCAGTCCCCAGGCCGGGGCGGGGGAGACCCAGTACTTC
>many|TRBJ2-5|TRBV7-8|-
CASSLDETQYF
TGTGCCAGCAGCTTAGATGAGACCCAGTACTTC
>-|TRBJ2-2|TRBV11-1|-
CASSLRDANTGELFF
TGTGCCAGCAGCTTAAGGGACGCGAACACCGGGGAGCTGTTTTTT